Below, 18 T cell receptor beta chains from the same sample are listed, as sequenced in a study of CD8 T cells in ankylosing spondylitis. Points from the study as a whole: The study identified a TCR beta motif of seven or eight highly homologous variants that appeared characteristic of ankylosing spondylitis blood.

TCRdb re-called the 5' RACE reads with MiXCR, one entry per CDR3 protein. The table records fewer than 550,000 distinct CDR3 sequences, about 5.7% of them present only once. What these receptors recognize is not known. Input material: blood, either unsorted or a sorted T cell fraction (not recorded which). Every receptor here comes from a male donor with ankylosing spondylitis.

V and J are TRBV20-1 and TRBJ2-7; 7 bases align to TRBD1. V lost 6 bases and J lost 1; bases outside the gene matches: 9. CDR3 length equals 14 residues. Germline assignment: CDR1 DFQATT and CDR2 SNEGSKA (reference sequence). The CDR3 bases are TGCAGTGCGAGTAGGGACAGAAATTCCTACGAGCAGTACTTC. Translated: CSASRDRNSYEQYF.

V gene TRBV6-6 combines with J gene TRBJ1-6, with D uncertain. CDR3 length: 13 residues. The V end lost 6 bases, the J end lost 6 bases, and 9 bases lay between the germline ends. Per germline, CDR1 MNHNY and CDR2 SVGAGI (reference sequence). The CDR3 region is CASSSESNSPLHF. Here the CDR3 DNA reads TGTGCCAGCAGCTCGGAATCTAATTCACCCCTCCACTTT.

This clonotype was found a few times. This rearrangement joins TRBV3-1 to TRBJ2-7; TRBD2 might be the D (6 bases). Germline lookup yields CDR1 LGHDT and CDR2 YNNKEL (reference sequence). Trimming shortened V by 1 base and J by 6 bases, and 10 bases separated the two germline ends. The CDR3 spans 13 residues. DNA of the CDR3: TGTGCCAGCAGCCAAGGGTGGGACTCCGAGCAGTACTTC. This sequence encodes CASSQGWDSEQYF.

This clonotype was seen repeatedly, ten times or more. V usage is TRBV6-1 and J usage is TRBJ1-5, with TRBD1 matching 7 bases. CDR1 MNHNS and CDR2 SASEGT come from the germline V gene. V dropped 5 bases and J dropped 0; count of bases not matched to a gene: 4. The CDR3 runs to 15 residues. The chain's CDR3 is CASSRDSSSNQPQHF. In nucleotides, the CDR3 is TGTGCCAGCAGTCGGGACAGCAGTAGCAATCAGCCCCAGCATTTT.

The sample holds a few counts of this clonotype. V and J are TRBV2 and TRBJ1-5; no clear D. Germline CDR1 SNHLY, CDR2 FYNNEI. The V end lost 2 bases, the J end lost 7 bases, and 9 bases lay between the germline ends. The CDR3 is 13 amino acids. CDR3 in DNA: TGTGCCAGCAGTGAATTGGAAAGACAGCCCCAGCATTTT. It encodes CASSELERQPQHF. The full variable domain, with the rest looked up from reference TRBV2 and TRBJ1-5, is EPEVTQTPSHQVTQMGQEVILRCVPISNHLYFYWYRQILGQKVEFLVSFYNNEISEKSEIFDDQFSVERPDGSNFTLKIRSTKLEDSAMYFCASSELERQPQHFGDGTRLSIL.

This clonotype was recorded many times. The chain couples TRBV7-6 to TRBJ2-1; D unclear. Germline V lookup: CDR1 SGHVS, CDR2 FNYEAQ. Trimming removed 1 base at V and 4 bases at J, with 11 bases between. The CDR3 extends over 15 amino acids. In nucleotides, the CDR3 is TGTGCCAGCAGCTTAGACGGTAAAGGATACAATGAGCAGTTCTTC. Protein sequence: CASSLDGKGYNEQFF.

The chain recombines TRBV7-6 with TRBJ2-7, with 11 bases fitting TRBD1. This CDR3 has 14 amino acids. Trimming at V came to 5 bases and at J to 6 bases, leaving 6 bases not matched to a gene. CDR1 and CDR2 (germline): SGHVS, FNYEAQ. CDR3 region: CASSPRTGGGEQYF. The CDR3 nucleotides are TGTGCCAGCAGCCCAAGGACAGGGGGCGGCGAGCAGTACTTC.

This clonotype was observed at least ten times. The chain joins TRBV6-1 to TRBJ2-1, with 12 bases aligning to TRBD2. Per germline, CDR1 MNHNS and CDR2 SASEGT. The CDR3 loop spans 17 amino acids. Losses at the gene ends were 7 bases for V and 8 bases for J; bases not matched to a gene: 15. This chain's CDR3 is CASIRRRLAGGDDEQFF. The CDR3 bases are TGTGCCAGCATAAGGCGGCGCCTAGCGGGAGGGGACGATGAGCAGTTCTTC.

The table lists this clonotype with a few counts. CDR3 DNA: TGTGCCAGCAGCCCCTCCGGACAGGGCACTTGGGAGACCCAGTACTTC. Residues: CASSPSGQGTWETQYF. The rearrangement joins TRBV7-2 to TRBJ2-5, with TRBD1 matching over 8 bases. Unmatched junction bases numbered 13, after V lost 5 bases and J lost 5 bases. The CDR3 spans 16 residues. Germline assignment: CDR1 SGHTA and CDR2 FQGNSA.

This clonotype was observed at least ten times. The chain combines TRBV9 with TRBJ2-3; 14 nucleotides line up with TRBD2. Germline values: CDR1 SGDLS, CDR2 YYNGEE. CDR3 length: 18 amino acids. Trimming removed 4 bases from V and 0 bases from J; junction bases left unmatched: 7. CDR3 sequence reads: CASSLRLAGGTSTDTQYF. The CDR3 region has the DNA TGTGCCAGCAGCTTGCGACTAGCGGGAGGGACTAGCACAGATACGCAGTATTTT.

Ten or more counts support this clonotype. The V and J genes are TRBV10-3 and TRBJ2-2; D remains ambiguous. Germline V gives CDR1 ENHRY, CDR2 SYGVKD. The CDR3 extends over 16 amino acids. With 7 bases removed from V and 0 bases from J, the gap between germline ends came to 15 bases. The CDR3 sequence: CAITPTRSANTGELFF. CDR3 nucleotides: TGTGCCATCACACCCACTCGTTCGGCGAACACCGGGGAGCTGTTTTTT.

The table lists this clonotype with many counts. This rearrangement joins TRBV4-3 to TRBJ1-3; possible D gene TRBD1, 6 bases. V was pared by 4 bases and J by 0 bases, with 10 bases between. Per the germline V gene, CDR1 is LGHNA and CDR2 is YSLEER. The CDR3 runs to 15 residues. CDR3 bases: TGCGCCAGCAGCCCGACGGACAGCTCTGGAAACACCATATATTTT. It translates to CASSPTDSSGNTIYF.

This clonotype was counted many times. This chain links TRBV15 with TRBJ2-1; TRBD2 matches 14 bases. Trimming removed 6 bases from V and 5 bases from J; junction bases left unmatched: 3. The CDR3 length is 15 residues. CDR1 and CDR2 (germline): LNHNV, YYDKDF (reference sequence). CDR3 loop: CATSQGLAGDNEQFF. In DNA, the CDR3 is TGTGCCACCAGTCAGGGACTAGCGGGGGACAATGAGCAGTTCTTC. Looking up the rest from reference TRBV15 and TRBJ2-1 gives the full variable domain: DAMVIQNPRYQVTQFGKPVTLSCSQTLNHNVMYWYQQKSSQAPKLLFHYYDKDFNNEADTPDNFQSRRPNTSFCFLDIRSPGLGDTAMYLCATSQGLAGDNEQFFGPGTRLTVL.

This clonotype showed up many times. The chain joins TRBV29-1 to TRBJ1-4; D is perhaps TRBD1 (6 bases). The ends were cut back, 7 bases at V and 11 bases at J, with 17 bases in the middle. The CDR3 has 12 amino acids. Germline V gene sequence: CDR1 SQVTM, CDR2 ANQGSEA. The CDR3 reads CSAYGQQRKLFF. The CDR3 bases are TGCAGCGCGTACGGACAGCAGAGGAAACTGTTTTTT.

This clonotype showed up many times. The chain joins TRBV5-5 to TRBJ1-4; D is perhaps TRBD1 (5 bases). The CDR3 sequence is 14 residues long. V lost 4 bases and J lost 10, with 17 bases in between. Germline CDR1 and CDR2: SGHKS and YYEKEE (reference sequence). The CDR3 spells CASSPGRARRKLFF. The DNA for the CDR3 is TGTGCCAGCAGCCCAGGGAGAGCAAGAAGAAAACTGTTTTTT.

This clonotype has a count of ten or more. The rearrangement joins TRBV20-1 to TRBJ2-5; no firm D call. CDR1 DFQATT and CDR2 SNEGSKA come from the germline V gene (reference sequence). This CDR3 has 15 residues. The V end was cut by 3 bases, the J end by 1 base, with 15 bases between. CDR3 DNA: TGCAGTGCTAGTAGGGCGGTGGCGGCCCAAGAGACCCAGTACTTC. This codes for CSASRAVAAQETQYF.

Only a few counts were recorded for this clonotype. The genes are TRBV14 and TRBJ2-3, with D maybe TRBD2 (6 bases). This CDR3 region has 16 residues. Trimming pared 6 bases from V and 2 bases from J, leaving 18 bases between. CDR1 is SGHDN and CDR2 is FVKESK in the germline V gene. The CDR3 sequence is CASSLRDFGVTDTQYF. DNA of the CDR3: TGTGCCAGCAGTCTCCGGGACTTCGGAGTCACAGATACGCAGTATTTT.

At least ten counts were recorded for this clonotype. The chain recombines TRBV7-9 with TRBJ2-5, with D tentatively TRBD2 (5 bases). V gave up 3 bases and J gave up 5 bases, with 16 bases separating them. The CDR3 extends over 15 amino acids. The germline CDR1 and CDR2 sequences are SEHNR and FQNEAQ (reference sequence). The CDR3 region is CASSFGLARQETQYF. CDR3 nucleotides: TGTGCCAGCAGCTTCGGACTTGCCCGGCAGGAGACCCAGTACTTC.